This T cell receptor beta chain emerged from a study of blood T cell repertoires in COVID-19. Sequencing was performed with immunoSEQ multiplex PCR; in TCRdb, only in-frame clones are kept and a portion is missing. The sample carries around 500,000 clones, roughly 85% recorded once. CDR1 is MNHNS and CDR2 is SASEGT in the germline V gene. V was pared by 3 bases and J by 2 bases, with 7 bases between. The CDR3 is 13 amino acids. This rearrangement joins TRBV6-1 to TRBJ2-5, with D maybe TRBD1 (6 bases). Sample: peripheral blood. The receptor's source is a human donor in a cohort sampled during active COVID-19. In DNA form, the CDR3 reads TGTGCCAGCAGTGATGGACAGCAAGAGACCCAGTACTTC. Translating gives CASSDGQQETQYF.